This T cell receptor (beta chain) stems from a study of OX40 agonist ivuxolimab in advanced cancers. The data were produced by immunoSEQ multiplex PCR, yet TCRdb's version contains in-frame clones alone and is incomplete. The sample yields 70,000 to 95,000 clones, 90% to 95% seen once. This TCR derives from an adult with an advanced solid tumor such as melanoma, head and neck, liver or kidney cancer. The sample here was CD4+ or CD8+ T cells sorted from blood, taken in a trial of the OX40 agonist ivuxolimab.

CDR3 in amino acids: CASSSGLAGGRNTQYF. CDR3 in DNA: TGTGCCAGCAGTTCGGGACTAGCGGGGGGGCGGAATACGCAGTATTTT. The J gene is TRBJ2-3, the V gene TRBV27, with TRBD2 matching over 16 bases. CDR3 size: 16 residues. The V segment lost 4 bases and the J segment 7 bases; nucleotides outside the gene matches: 5. CDR1 and CDR2 from the germline V gene are MNHEY and SMNVEV (reference sequence).